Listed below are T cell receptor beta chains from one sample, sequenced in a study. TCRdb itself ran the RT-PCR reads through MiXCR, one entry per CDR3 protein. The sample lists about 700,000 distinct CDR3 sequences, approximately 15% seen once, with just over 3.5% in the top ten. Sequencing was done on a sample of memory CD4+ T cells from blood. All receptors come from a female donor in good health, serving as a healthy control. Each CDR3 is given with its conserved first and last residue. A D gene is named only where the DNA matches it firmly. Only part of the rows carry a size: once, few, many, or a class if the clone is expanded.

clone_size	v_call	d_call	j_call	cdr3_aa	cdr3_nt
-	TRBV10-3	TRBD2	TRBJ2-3	CAISAGTSGITDTQYF	TGTGCCATCAGTGCGGGGACTAGCGGGATCACAGATACGCAGTATTTT
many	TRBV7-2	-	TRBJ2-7	CASSPGNWDEQYF	TGTGCCAGCAGCCCCGGGAATTGGGACGAGCAGTACTTC
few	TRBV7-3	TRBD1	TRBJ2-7	CASSERPGQLYEQYF	TGTGCCAGCAGCGAGAGACCGGGACAGCTATACGAGCAGTACTTC
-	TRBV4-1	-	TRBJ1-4	CASSLDEAHNEKLFF	TGCGCCAGCAGCCTTGATGAGGCGCATAATGAAAAACTGTTTTTT
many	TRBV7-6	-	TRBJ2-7	CASSLGQGTTDEQYF	TGTGCCAGCAGCTTAGGGCAGGGGACAACCGACGAGCAGTACTTC
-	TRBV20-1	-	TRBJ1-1	CSARPTFGGAEAFF	TGCAGTGCTAGACCCACCTTTGGGGGGGCTGAAGCTTTCTTT
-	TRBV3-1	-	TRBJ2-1	CASSRQRITYNEQFF	TGTGCCAGCAGCCGCCAGCGGATAACCTACAATGAGCAGTTCTTC
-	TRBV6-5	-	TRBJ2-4	CASSYLGSTEAFKNIQYF	TGTGCCAGCAGTTACTTGGGCTCCACTGAAGCTTTCAAAAACATTCAGTACTTC
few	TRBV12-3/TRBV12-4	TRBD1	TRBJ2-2	CASMDRADTGELFF	TGTGCCAGCATGGACAGGGCGGACACCGGGGAGCTGTTTTTT
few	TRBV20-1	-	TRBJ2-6	CSVRFGGANVLTF	TGCAGTGTAAGATTCGGTGGGGCCAACGTCCTGACTTTC
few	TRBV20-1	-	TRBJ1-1	CSARVAGGMNTEAFF	TGCAGTGCTAGAGTCGCAGGCGGGATGAACACTGAAGCTTTCTTT
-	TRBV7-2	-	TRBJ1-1	CASSLNSKNTEAFF	TGTGCCAGCAGCTTGAACAGCAAGAACACTGAAGCTTTCTTT
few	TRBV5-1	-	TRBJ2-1	CASSSQGVWQQFF	TGCGCCAGTAGCAGCCAAGGGGTATGGCAGCAGTTCTTC
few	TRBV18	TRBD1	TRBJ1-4	CASSSDRVELFF	TGTGCCAGCTCGTCAGACAGGGTGGAACTGTTTTTT
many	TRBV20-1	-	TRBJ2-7	CSASPGAYEQYF	TGCAGTGCTAGCCCAGGAGCCTACGAGCAGTACTTC
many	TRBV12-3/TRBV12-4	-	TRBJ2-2	CASSGPPNTGELFF	TGTGCCAGCTCGGGACCACCGAACACCGGGGAGCTGTTTTTT
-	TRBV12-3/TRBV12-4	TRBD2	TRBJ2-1	CASSPSGTSNNEQFF	TGTGCCAGCAGCCCGAGCGGGACTAGCAACAATGAGCAGTTCTTC
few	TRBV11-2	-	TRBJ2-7	CASRQMGEQYF	TGTGCCAGCAGACAAATGGGGGAGCAGTACTTC
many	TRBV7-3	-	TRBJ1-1	CASSHGAFTEAFF	TGTGCCAGCAGCCACGGGGCCTTCACTGAAGCTTTCTTT
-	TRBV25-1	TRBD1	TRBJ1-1	CASSTRTGITEAFF	TGTGCCAGCAGTACCAGGACAGGGATCACTGAAGCTTTCTTT
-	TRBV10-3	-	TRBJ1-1	CAISTAENTEAFF	TGTGCCATCTCTACGGCCGAGAACACTGAAGCTTTCTTT
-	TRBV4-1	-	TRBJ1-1	CASSQDKVGLSGVNTEAFF	TGCGCCAGCAGCCAAGATAAGGTCGGGCTCTCAGGGGTGAACACTGAAGCTTTCTTT
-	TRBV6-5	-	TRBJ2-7	CASSYKGPSSSYEQYF	TGTGCCAGCAGTTACAAGGGGCCGTCCAGCTCCTACGAGCAGTACTTC
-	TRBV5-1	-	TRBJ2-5	CASSSGRAQETQYF	TGCGCCAGCAGCTCCGGCCGGGCCCAAGAGACCCAGTACTTC
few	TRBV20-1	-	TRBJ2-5	CSAPPASRGETQYF	TGCAGTGCTCCACCGGCTAGCAGGGGAGAAACCCAGTACTTC
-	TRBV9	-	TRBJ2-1	CASSLQGGQLYNEQFF	TGTGCCAGCAGCCTTCAGGGGGGACAGTTGTACAATGAGCAGTTCTTC
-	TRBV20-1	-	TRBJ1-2	CSASPGGLSGYTF	TGCAGTGCTAGCCCGGGGGGCCTGTCCGGCTACACCTTC
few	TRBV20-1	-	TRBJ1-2	CSARDGERSSYGYTF	TGCAGTGCTAGAGATGGGGAGAGAAGTTCCTATGGCTACACCTTC
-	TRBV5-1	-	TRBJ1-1	CASSLDAGLGAFF	TGCGCCAGCAGCTTGGACGCAGGTCTTGGGGCTTTCTTT
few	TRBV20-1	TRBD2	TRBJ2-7	CSAPAGGPTGEQYF	TGCAGTGCCCCAGCGGGAGGGCCTACGGGCGAGCAGTACTTC
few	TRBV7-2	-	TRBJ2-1	CASSLEQGTEFF	TGTGCCAGCAGCTTAGAGCAGGGAACCGAGTTCTTC
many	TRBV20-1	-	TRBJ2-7	CSASNQNSYEQYF	TGCAGTGCTAGTAACCAGAACTCCTACGAGCAGTACTTC
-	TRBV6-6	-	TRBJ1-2	CASRVGRNYGYTF	TGTGCCAGCAGAGTAGGACGGAACTATGGCTACACCTTC
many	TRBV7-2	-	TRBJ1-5	CASSFADGNQPQHF	TGTGCCAGCAGCTTCGCAGATGGCAATCAGCCCCAGCATTTT
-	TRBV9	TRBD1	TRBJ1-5	CASSAGQKNQPQHF	TGTGCCAGCAGCGCGGGACAGAAAAATCAGCCCCAGCATTTT
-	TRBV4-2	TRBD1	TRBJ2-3	CASSQDWGRGRSTDTQYF	TGTGCCAGCAGCCAAGATTGGGGCAGGGGGCGGAGCACAGATACGCAGTATTTT
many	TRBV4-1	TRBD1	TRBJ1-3	CASSHRDRGVGNTIYF	TGCGCCAGCAGCCACCGGGACAGGGGAGTAGGAAACACCATATATTTT
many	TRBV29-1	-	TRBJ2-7	CSVVAASFFDEQYF	TGCAGCGTGGTCGCGGCCTCATTTTTCGACGAGCAGTACTTC
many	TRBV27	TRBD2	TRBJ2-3	CASSLSGTSGSTTSTDTQYF	TGTGCCAGCAGTTTATCCGGGACTAGCGGAAGCACCACTAGCACAGATACGCAGTATTTT
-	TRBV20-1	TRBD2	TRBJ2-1	CSARDPSGDYNEQFF	TGCAGTGCTAGAGATCCTAGCGGGGACTACAATGAGCAGTTCTTC
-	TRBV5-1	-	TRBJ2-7	CASSDARKGTNEQYF	TGCGCCAGCAGCGACGCCCGCAAAGGTACCAACGAGCAGTACTTC
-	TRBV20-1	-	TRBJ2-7	CSAINLDEQYF	TGCAGTGCTATTAACCTGGACGAGCAGTACTTC
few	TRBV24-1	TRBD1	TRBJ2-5	CATSDKTGEWETQYF	TGTGCCACCAGTGACAAAACAGGGGAATGGGAGACCCAGTACTTC
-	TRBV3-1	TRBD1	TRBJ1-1	CASSPPSGQGASFF	TGTGCCAGCAGCCCACCATCGGGACAGGGGGCTTCTTTCTTT
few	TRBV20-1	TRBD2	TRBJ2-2	CSAPTGTSGTDTGELFF	TGCAGTGCTCCCACGGGGACTAGCGGGACCGACACCGGGGAGCTGTTTTTT
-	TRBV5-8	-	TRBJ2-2	CASSLGSLDTGELFF	TGTGCCAGCAGCTTGGGAAGTCTAGATACCGGGGAGCTGTTTTTT